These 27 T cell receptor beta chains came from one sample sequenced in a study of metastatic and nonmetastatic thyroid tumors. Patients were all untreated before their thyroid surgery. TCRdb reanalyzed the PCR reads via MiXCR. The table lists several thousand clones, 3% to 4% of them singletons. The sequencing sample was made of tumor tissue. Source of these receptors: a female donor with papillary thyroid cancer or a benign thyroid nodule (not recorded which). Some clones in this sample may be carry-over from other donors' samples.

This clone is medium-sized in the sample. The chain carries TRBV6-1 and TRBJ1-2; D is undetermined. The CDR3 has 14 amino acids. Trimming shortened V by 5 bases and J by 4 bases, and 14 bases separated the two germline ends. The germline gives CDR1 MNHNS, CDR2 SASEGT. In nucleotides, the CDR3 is TGTGCCAGCAGTCCTCACACCTTCTCCTATGGCTACACCTTC. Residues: CASSPHTFSYGYTF.

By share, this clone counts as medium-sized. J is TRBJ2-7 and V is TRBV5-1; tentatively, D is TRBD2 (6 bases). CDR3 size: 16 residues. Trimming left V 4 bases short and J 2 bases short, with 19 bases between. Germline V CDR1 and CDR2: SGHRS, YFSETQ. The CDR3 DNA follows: TGCGCCAGCAGCGTCTCCGGGACTCCCAAGGCCTACGAGCAGTACTTC. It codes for CASSVSGTPKAYEQYF.

Here the CDR3 reads CASSLLESGEQYF. DNA for the CDR3: TGTGCCAGCAGTCTTCTCGAAAGTGGGGAGCAGTACTTC. The gene calls are TRBV12-3 or TRBV12-4 and TRBJ2-7, with D uncertain. The ends were cut back, 5 bases at V and 7 bases at J, with 15 bases in the middle. CDR3 length equals 13 residues.

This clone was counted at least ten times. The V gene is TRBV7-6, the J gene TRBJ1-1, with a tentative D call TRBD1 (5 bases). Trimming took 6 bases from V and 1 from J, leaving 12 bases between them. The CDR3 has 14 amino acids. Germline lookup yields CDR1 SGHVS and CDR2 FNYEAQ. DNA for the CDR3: TGTGCCAGCAGACTTGGGGCGCGGAACACTGAAGCTTTCTTT. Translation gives CASRLGARNTEAFF.

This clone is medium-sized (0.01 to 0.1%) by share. The CDR3 is CASSSYSISYNEQFF. In DNA, the CDR3 is TGTGCCAGCAGCTCGTACTCCATCTCCTACAATGAGCAGTTCTTC. This chain links TRBV11-2 with TRBJ2-1; the D is unclear. There are 15 residues in the CDR3. Trimming took off 4 bases at V and 0 bases at J, with 10 bases between the two ends. Per germline, CDR1 SGHAT and CDR2 FQNNGV.

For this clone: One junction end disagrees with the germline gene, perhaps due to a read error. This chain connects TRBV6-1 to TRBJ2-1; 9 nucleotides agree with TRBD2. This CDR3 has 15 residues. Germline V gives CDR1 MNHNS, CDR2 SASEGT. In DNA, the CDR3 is TGTGCCAGCAGTCTGACTAGCGGAGATCTAAATGAGCAGTTTTTC. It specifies CASSLTSGDLNEQFF.

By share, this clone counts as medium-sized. The CDR3 DNA follows: TGTGCCAGCAGCGGGGTCGGGGGTCTCGCCGGGGAGCTGTTTTTT. Translating gives CASSGVGGLAGELFF. The V call is TRBV11-3, the J call TRBJ2-2; the D gene is possibly TRBD2 (6 bases). The CDR3 is made up of 15 amino acids. Germline V gene lookup returns CDR1 SGHNT and CDR2 YENEEA. Trimming took 5 bases from V and 6 from J, leaving 16 bases between them.

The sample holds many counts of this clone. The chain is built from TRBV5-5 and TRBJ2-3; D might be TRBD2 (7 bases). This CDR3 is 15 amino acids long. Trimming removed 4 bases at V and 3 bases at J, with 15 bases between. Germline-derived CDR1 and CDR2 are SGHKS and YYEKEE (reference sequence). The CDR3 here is CASSLWGGETDTQYF. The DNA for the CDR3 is TGTGCCAGCAGCCTCTGGGGGGGCGAAACAGATACGCAGTATTTT.

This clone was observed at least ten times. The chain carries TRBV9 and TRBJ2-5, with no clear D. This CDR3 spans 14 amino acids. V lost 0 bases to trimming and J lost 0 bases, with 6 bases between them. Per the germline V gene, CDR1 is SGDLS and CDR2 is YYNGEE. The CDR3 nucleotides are TGTGCCAGCAGCGTAGGGGGTTACCAAGAGACCCAGTACTTC. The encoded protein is CASSVGGYQETQYF.

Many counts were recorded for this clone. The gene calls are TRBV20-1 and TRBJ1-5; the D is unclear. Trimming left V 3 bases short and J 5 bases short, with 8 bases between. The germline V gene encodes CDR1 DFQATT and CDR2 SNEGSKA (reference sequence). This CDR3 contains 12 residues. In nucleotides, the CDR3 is TGCAGTGCTAGGCGGGGTGATCAGCCCCAGCATTTT. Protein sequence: CSARRGDQPQHF.

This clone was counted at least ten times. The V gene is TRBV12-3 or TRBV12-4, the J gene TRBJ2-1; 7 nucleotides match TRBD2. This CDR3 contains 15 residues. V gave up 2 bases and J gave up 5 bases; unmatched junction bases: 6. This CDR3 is CASSLPAGSDNEQFF. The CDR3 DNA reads TGTGCCAGCAGTTTACCAGCGGGAAGCGACAATGAGCAGTTCTTC.

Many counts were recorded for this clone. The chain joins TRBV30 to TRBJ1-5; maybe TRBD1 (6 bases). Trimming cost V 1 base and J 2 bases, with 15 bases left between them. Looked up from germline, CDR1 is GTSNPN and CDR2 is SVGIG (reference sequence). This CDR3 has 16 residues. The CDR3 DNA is TGTGCCTGGAGTGCCCCGGACAGTGTAGGCAATCAGCCCCAGCATTTT. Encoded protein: CAWSAPDSVGNQPQHF.

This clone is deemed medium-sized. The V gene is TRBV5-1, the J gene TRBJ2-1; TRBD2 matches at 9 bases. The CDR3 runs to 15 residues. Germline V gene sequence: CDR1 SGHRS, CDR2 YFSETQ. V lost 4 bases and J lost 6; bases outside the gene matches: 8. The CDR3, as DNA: TGCGCCAGCAGCATTAGCGGGAGAGAGGCCAATGAGCAGTTCTTC. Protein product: CASSISGREANEQFF.

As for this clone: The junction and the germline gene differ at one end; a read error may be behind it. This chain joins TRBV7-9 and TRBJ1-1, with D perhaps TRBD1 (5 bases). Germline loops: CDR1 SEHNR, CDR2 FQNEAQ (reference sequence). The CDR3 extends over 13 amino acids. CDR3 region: CASSAQADTEAFF. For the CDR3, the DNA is TGTGCCAGCAGCGCCCAAGCGGACACTGAAGCTTTTTTT.

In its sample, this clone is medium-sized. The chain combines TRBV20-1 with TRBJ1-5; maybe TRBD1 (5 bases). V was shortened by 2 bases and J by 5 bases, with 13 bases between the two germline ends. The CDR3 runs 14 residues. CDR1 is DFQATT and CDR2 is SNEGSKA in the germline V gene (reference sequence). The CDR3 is CSARSRGTYQPQHF. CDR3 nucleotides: TGCAGTGCTAGATCGCGCGGGACTTATCAGCCCCAGCATTTT.

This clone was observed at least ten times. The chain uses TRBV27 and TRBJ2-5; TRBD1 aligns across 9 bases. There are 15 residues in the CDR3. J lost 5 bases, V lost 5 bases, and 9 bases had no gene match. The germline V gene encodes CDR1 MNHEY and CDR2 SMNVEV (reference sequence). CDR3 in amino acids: CASSPGTGKLETQYF. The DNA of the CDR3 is TGTGCCAGCAGTCCCGGGACAGGGAAATTGGAGACCCAGTACTTC.

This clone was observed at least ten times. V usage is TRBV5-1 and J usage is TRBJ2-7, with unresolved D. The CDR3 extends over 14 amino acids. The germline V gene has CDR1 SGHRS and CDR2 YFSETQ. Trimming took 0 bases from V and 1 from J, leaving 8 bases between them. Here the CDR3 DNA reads TGCGCCAGCAGCTTGGAAATGGCTTCCTACGAGCAGTACTTC. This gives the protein CASSLEMASYEQYF.

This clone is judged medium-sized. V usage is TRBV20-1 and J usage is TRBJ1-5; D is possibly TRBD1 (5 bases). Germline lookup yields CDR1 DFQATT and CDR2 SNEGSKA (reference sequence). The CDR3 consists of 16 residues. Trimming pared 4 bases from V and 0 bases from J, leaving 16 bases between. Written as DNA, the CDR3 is TGCAGTGCTACCGGGACCTATACTGATAGCAATCAGCCCCAGCATTTT. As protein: CSATGTYTDSNQPQHF.

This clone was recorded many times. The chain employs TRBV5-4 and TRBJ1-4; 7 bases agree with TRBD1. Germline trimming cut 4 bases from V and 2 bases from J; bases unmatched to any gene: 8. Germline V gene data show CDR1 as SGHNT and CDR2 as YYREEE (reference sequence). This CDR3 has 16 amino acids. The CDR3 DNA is TGTGCCAGCAGCACGAACAGGGGTGTGACTAATGAAAAACTGTTTTTT. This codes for CASSTNRGVTNEKLFF. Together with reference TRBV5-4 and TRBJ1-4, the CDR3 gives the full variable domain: ETGVTQSPTHLIKTRGQQVTLRCSSQSGHNTVSWYQQALGQGPQFIFQYYREEENGRGNFPPRFSGLQFPNYSSELNVNALELDDSALYLCASSTNRGVTNEKLFFGSGTQLSVL.

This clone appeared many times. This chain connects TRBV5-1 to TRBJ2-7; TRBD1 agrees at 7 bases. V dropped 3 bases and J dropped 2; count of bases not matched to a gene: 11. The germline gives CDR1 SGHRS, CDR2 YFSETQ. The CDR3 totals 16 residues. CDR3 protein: CASSSTGTPSTYEQYF. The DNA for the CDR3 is TGCGCCAGCAGCTCGACAGGGACCCCCTCTACCTACGAGCAGTACTTC.

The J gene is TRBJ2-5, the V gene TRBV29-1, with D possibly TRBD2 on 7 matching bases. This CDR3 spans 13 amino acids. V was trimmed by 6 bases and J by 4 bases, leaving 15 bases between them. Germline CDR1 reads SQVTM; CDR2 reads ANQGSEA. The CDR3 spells CSVVGGLRETQYF. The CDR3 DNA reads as TGCAGCGTGGTGGGGGGGCTTAGAGAGACCCAGTACTTC.

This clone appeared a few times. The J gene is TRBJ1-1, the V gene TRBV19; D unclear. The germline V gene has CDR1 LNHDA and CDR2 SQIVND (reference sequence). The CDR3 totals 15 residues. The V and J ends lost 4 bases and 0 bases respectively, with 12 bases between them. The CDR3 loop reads CASSKTRGMNTEAFF. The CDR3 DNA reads TGTGCCAGTAGTAAGACACGGGGAATGAACACTGAAGCTTTCTTT.

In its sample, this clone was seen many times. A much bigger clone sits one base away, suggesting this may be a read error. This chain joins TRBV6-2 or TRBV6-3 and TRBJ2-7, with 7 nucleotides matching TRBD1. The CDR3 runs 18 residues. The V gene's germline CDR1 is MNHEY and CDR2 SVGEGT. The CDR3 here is CASSSLRVSRDRAYERYF. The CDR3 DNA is TGTGCCAGCAGTTCGCTCCGGGTTAGCCGAGACAGGGCCTACGAGCGGTACTTC.

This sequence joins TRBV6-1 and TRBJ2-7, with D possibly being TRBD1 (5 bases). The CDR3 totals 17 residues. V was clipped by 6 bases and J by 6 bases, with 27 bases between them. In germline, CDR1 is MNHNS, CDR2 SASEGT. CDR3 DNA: TGTGCCAGCAGATACGGAAAACCGGGCCAGGGAAAGGGCGAGCAGTACTTC. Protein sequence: CASRYGKPGQGKGEQYF.

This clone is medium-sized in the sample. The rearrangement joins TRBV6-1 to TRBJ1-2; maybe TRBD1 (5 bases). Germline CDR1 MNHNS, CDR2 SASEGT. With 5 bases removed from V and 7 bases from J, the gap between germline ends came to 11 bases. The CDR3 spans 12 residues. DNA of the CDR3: TGTGCCAGCAGTTCTAACGGGGGTGGCTACACCTTC. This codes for CASSSNGGGYTF.

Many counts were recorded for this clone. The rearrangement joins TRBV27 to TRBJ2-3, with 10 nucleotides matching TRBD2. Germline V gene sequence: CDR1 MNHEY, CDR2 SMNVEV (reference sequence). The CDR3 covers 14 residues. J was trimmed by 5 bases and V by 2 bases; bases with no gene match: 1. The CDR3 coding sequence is TGTGCCAGCAGTTTAAGACTAGCGGGAGATACGCAGTATTTT. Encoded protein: CASSLRLAGDTQYF.

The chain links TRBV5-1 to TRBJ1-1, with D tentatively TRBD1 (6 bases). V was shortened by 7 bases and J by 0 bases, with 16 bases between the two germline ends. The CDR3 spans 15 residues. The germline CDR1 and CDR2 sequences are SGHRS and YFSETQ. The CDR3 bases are TGCGCCAGCCGCTCAGGGGATGGCATGAACACTGAAGCTTTCTTT. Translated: CASRSGDGMNTEAFF. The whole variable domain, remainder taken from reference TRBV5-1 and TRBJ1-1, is KAGVTQTPRYLIKTRGQQVTLSCSPISGHRSVSWYQQTPGQGLQFLFEYFSETQRNKGNFPGRFSGRQFSNSRSEMNVSTLELGDSALYLCASRSGDGMNTEAFFGQGTRLTVV.